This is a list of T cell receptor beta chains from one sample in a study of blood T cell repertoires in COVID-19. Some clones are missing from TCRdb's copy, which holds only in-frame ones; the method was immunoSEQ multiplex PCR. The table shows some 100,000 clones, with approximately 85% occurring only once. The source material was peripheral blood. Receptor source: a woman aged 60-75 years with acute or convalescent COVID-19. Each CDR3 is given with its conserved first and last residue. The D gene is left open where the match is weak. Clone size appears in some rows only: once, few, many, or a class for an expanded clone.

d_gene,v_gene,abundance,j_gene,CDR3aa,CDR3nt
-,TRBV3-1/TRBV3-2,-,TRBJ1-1,CASSPYRDAEAFF,TGTGCCAGCAGCCCATACAGGGATGCTGAAGCTTTCTTT
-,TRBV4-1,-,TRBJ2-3,CASSQTATDTQYF,TGCGCCAGCAGCCAGACTGCGACAGATACGCAGTATTTT
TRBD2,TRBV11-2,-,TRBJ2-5,CASSLVGTSGNIQYF,TGTGCCAGCAGCTTAGTTGGGACTAGCGGCAATATCCAGTACTTC
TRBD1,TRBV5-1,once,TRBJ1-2,CASSAGTGGDYGYTF,TGCGCCAGCAGCGCAGGGACAGGGGGGGACTATGGCTACACCTTC
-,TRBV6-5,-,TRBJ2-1,CFSGGRSYNEQFF,TGTTTTAGCGGAGGCAGGTCCTACAATGAGCAGTTCTTC
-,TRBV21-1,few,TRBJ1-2,CASKGGGGYTF,TGTGCCAGCAAAGGGGGGGGTGGCTACACCTTC
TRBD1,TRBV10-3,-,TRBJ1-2,CAISAQGVDGYTF,TGTGCCATCAGTGCTCAGGGGGTAGATGGCTACACCTTC
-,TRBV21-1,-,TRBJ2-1,CASSKGDSGRLSYNEQFF,TGTGCCAGCAGCAAGGGGGATAGCGGGAGGCTTTCCTACAATGAGCAGTTCTTC
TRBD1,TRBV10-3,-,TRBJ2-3,CAISGTGGDTQYF,TGTGCCATCAGTGGGACAGGTGGGGATACGCAGTATTTT
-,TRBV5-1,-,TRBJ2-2,CASSFRGPATGELFF,TGCGCCAGCAGCTTTAGGGGCCCGGCCACCGGGGAGCTGTTTTTT
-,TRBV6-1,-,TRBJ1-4,CASSEVGPGREKLFF,TGTGCCAGCAGTGAAGTCGGGCCGGGGAGGGAAAAACTGTTTTTT
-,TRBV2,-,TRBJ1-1,CASSEERNTEAFF,TGTGCCAGCAGTGAAGAGAGGAACACTGAAGCTTTCTTT
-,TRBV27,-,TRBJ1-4,CASGIGGSRSTNEKLFF,TGTGCCAGCGGGATCGGAGGGAGCCGATCAACTAATGAAAAACTGTTTTTT
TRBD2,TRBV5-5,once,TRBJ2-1,CASSSGGSGYSEQFF,TGTGCCAGCAGCTCCGGTGGTAGCGGGTACAGTGAGCAGTTCTTC
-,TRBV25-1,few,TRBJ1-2,CASSGWGDGYTF,TGTGCCAGCAGTGGATGGGGCGATGGCTACACCTTC
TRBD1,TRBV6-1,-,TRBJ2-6,CASREGLTGGSGANVLTF,TGTGCCAGCAGGGAAGGCCTAACAGGGGGCTCTGGGGCCAACGTCCTGACTTTC
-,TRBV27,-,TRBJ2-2,CASSRGGQGYTGELFF,TGTGCCAGCAGTCGGGGGGGACAGGGTTATACCGGGGAGCTGTTTTTT
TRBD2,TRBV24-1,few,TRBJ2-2,CATSRSLAGERKTGELFF,TGTGCCACCAGCCGATCGTTAGCGGGAGAAAGGAAAACCGGGGAGCTGTTTTTT
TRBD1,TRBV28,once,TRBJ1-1,CASSLSDRKNTEAFF,TGTGCCAGCAGTTTGTCGGACAGGAAGAACACTGAAGCTTTCTTT
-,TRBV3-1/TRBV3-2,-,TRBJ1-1,CASSQITGKTEAFF,TGTGCCAGCAGCCAGATAACGGGAAAGACTGAAGCTTTCTTT
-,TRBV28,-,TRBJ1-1,CASRKTGGGGNTEAFF,TGTGCCAGCAGGAAAACAGGTGGGGGGGGTAACACTGAAGCTTTCTTT
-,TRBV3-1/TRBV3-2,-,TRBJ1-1,CASSQLTDTEAFF,TGTGCCAGCAGCCAACTTACAGACACTGAAGCTTTCTTT
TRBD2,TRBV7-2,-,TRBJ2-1,CASSLAGTSGSGEQFF,TGTGCCAGCAGCTTAGCCGGGACTAGCGGGAGTGGTGAGCAGTTCTTC
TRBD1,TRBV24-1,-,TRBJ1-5,CATSGGQAVGQPQHF,TGTGCCACCTCAGGGGGCCAGGCCGTCGGTCAGCCCCAGCATTTT
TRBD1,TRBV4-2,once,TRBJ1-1,CASSRGRTGGLGTEAFF,TGTGCCAGCAGCCGAGGAAGGACAGGGGGCTTAGGCACTGAAGCTTTCTTT
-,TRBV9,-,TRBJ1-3,CASSGTASGNTIYF,TGTGCCAGCAGCGGGACAGCATCTGGAAACACCATATATTTT
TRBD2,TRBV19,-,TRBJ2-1,CASSRSSSGTIYEQFF,TGTGCCAGTAGTCGGTCTTCTAGCGGGACTATATATGAGCAGTTCTTC
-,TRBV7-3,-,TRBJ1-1,CASSLGGSTEAFF,TGTGCCAGCAGCTTGGGGGGGTCCACTGAAGCTTTCTTT
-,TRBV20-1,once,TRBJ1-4,CSARYNEKLFF,TGCAGTGCTAGATATAATGAAAAACTGTTTTTT
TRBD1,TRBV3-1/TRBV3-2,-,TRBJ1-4,CASSRQGGWEKLFF,TGTGCCAGCAGCCGACAGGGGGGGTGGGAAAAACTGTTTTTT
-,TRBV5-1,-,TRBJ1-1,CASSPGVGTEAFF,TGCGCCAGCAGCCCAGGGGTTGGCACTGAAGCTTTCTTT
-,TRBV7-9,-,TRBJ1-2,CASSPNGGNYGYTF,TGTGCCAGCAGCCCCAACGGGGGTAACTATGGCTACACCTTC
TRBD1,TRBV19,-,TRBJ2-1,CASTPGQGSYNEQFF,TGTGCCAGTACCCCCGGACAGGGGTCCTACAATGAGCAGTTCTTC
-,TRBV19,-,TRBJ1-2,CASSSRGGGYTF,TGTGCCAGTAGCTCCCGGGGAGGTGGCTACACCTTC
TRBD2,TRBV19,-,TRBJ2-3,CASSISGSADTQYF,TGTGCCAGTAGTATTAGCGGGAGTGCAGATACGCAGTATTTT
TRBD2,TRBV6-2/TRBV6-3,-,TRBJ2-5,CASSLVGSGRARETQYF,TGTGCCAGCAGCCTAGTTGGTAGCGGGAGGGCCCGGGAGACCCAGTACTTC
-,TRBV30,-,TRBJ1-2,CAWRKGSPYGYTF,TGTGCCTGGAGGAAGGGGTCCCCTTATGGCTACACCTTC
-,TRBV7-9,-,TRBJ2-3,CASSSDSHPSQYF,TGTGCCAGCAGCTCAGACAGCCACCCCTCGCAGTATTTT
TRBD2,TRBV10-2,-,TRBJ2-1,CASSESGLAGDEQFF,TGCGCCAGCAGTGAGTCAGGGCTAGCGGGAGATGAGCAGTTCTTC
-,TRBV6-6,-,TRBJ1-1,CASSRIWANTEAFF,TGTGCCAGCAGCCGTATTTGGGCGAACACTGAAGCTTTCTTT
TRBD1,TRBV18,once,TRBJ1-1,CASSPPRTGINTEAFF,TGTGCCAGCTCACCACCGAGGACAGGGATTAACACTGAAGCTTTCTTT
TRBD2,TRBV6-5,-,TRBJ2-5,CASRRTSGLQETQYF,TGTGCCAGCAGGCGTACTAGCGGCCTCCAAGAGACCCAGTACTTC